A single sample gave rise to the 9 T cell receptor beta chains below, sequenced in a study of cytomegalovirus exposure and HLA in healthy donors. A multiplex PCR was run with 60 Vbeta primers and 13 Jbeta primers. Libraries were prepared by immunoSEQ multiplex PCR; TCRdb keeps only in-frame clonotypes and omits some of them. The table records under 200,000 clones, around three quarters of them present only once. Sequencing was performed on PBMCs. Every receptor here comes from a woman aged 40 to 50 in good health and CMV-seronegative.

This rearrangement joins TRBV5-1 to TRBJ2-3; 7 bases line up with TRBD2. The V segment lost 3 bases and the J segment 6 bases; nucleotides outside the gene matches: 7. CDR1 SGHRS and CDR2 YFSETQ come from the germline V gene. The CDR3 has 14 amino acids. CDR3 nucleotide sequence: TGCGCCAGCAGCTCTCGGACCGGGGGGGATACGCAGTATTTT. This codes for CASSSRTGGDTQYF. The full variable domain, its missing parts supplied by reference TRBV5-1 and TRBJ2-3, is KAGVTQTPRYLIKTRGQQVTLSCSPISGHRSVSWYQQTPGQGLQFLFEYFSETQRNKGNFPGRFSGRQFSNSRSEMNVSTLELGDSALYLCASSSRTGGDTQYFGPGTRLTVL.

The J gene is TRBJ1-2, the V gene TRBV7-9; 8 nucleotides line up with TRBD1. V was clipped by 1 base and J by 4 bases; unmatched bases: 5. Germline loops: CDR1 SEHNR, CDR2 FQNEAQ (reference sequence). The length of the CDR3 is 15 residues. CDR3 residues: CASSLVSDRGYGYTF. CDR3 DNA sequence: TGTGCCAGCAGCTTAGTTTCCGACAGGGGCTATGGCTACACCTTC.

The V and J genes are TRBV9 and TRBJ2-5; D is perhaps TRBD2 (6 bases). Germline CDR1 and CDR2: SGDLS and YYNGEE. The CDR3 totals 14 residues. V lost 4 bases, J lost 5 bases, and 15 bases lay in between. CDR3 amino acids: CASSPRGTRETQYF. CDR3 bases: TGTGCCAGCAGCCCCCGGGGGACCCGGGAGACCCAGTACTTC.

The chain is built from TRBV14 and TRBJ1-1; no clear D. From germline, CDR1 is SGHDN and CDR2 FVKESK. Trimming stripped 0 bases from V and 0 bases from J, with 5 bases between. The CDR3 length is 14 residues. CDR3 amino acids: CASSQDRLNTEAFF. DNA of the CDR3: TGTGCCAGCAGCCAAGATCGTCTGAACACTGAAGCTTTCTTT.

The chain recombines TRBV19 with TRBJ2-6; 7 bases agree with TRBD1. CDR3 size: 15 residues. The junction had 3 bases not matched to a gene; V was cut back by 6 bases and J by 1 base. Germline V gene data show CDR1 as LNHDA and CDR2 as SQIVND (reference sequence). The CDR3 is CASRTQGSGANVLTF. In nucleotides, the CDR3 is TGTGCCAGTAGAACACAGGGGTCTGGGGCCAACGTCCTGACTTTC. Using reference TRBV19 and TRBJ2-6 for the parts outside the CDR3, the full variable domain is DGGITQSPKYLFRKEGQNVTLSCEQNLNHDAMYWYRQDPGQGLRLIYYSQIVNDFQKGDIAEGYSVSREKKESFPLTVTSAQKNPTAFYLCASRTQGSGANVLTFGAGSRLTVL.

The V and J genes are TRBV18 and TRBJ2-5; D is perhaps TRBD1 (5 bases). The assigned J gene may be wrong: the sequence end matches TRBJ2-7 better. The CDR3 consists of 13 residues. CDR1 is KGHSH and CDR2 is LQKENI in the germline V gene. CDR3 nucleotides: TGTGCCAGCTCACAGGGGTACCGCTACGAGCAGTACTTC. Protein product: CASSQGYRYEQYF.

V is TRBV2 and J is TRBJ2-1; 10 bases map to TRBD2. There are 18 residues in the CDR3. V lost 0 bases and J lost 7; bases outside the gene matches: 12. Germline V CDR1 and CDR2: SNHLY, FYNNEI. CDR3 residues: CASSEAGTAGGLVNEQFF. The CDR3 DNA follows: TGTGCCAGCAGTGAAGCGGGGACAGCGGGGGGGCTTGTGAATGAGCAGTTCTTC.

DNA of the CDR3: TGCGCCGGATTCAGACAGGGATCCTACGAGCAGTACTTC. It translates to CAGFRQGSYEQYF. The chain links TRBV5-1 to TRBJ2-7, with 7 bases lining up with TRBD1. There are 13 residues in the CDR3. Germline V gene data show CDR1 as SGHRS and CDR2 as YFSETQ. The trim removed 10 bases at V and 1 base at J, leaving 8 bases unmatched.

The genes are TRBV2 and TRBJ2-7; TRBD2 aligns across 9 bases. This CDR3 region has 13 residues. The J segment lost 5 bases and the V segment lost 7 bases, leaving 6 bases of the junction unmatched. Germline V gene lookup returns CDR1 SNHLY and CDR2 FYNNEI. CDR3 amino acids: CASKPGLAHEQYF. CDR3 nucleotide sequence: TGTGCCAGCAAACCGGGACTAGCCCACGAGCAGTACTTC.